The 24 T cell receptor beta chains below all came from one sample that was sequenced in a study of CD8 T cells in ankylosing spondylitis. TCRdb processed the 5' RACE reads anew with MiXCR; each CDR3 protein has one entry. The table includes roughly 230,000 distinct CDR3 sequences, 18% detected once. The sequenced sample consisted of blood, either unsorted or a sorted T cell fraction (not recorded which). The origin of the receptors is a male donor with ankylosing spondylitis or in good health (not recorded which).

CDR3 amino acids: CALEKREGLDEQYF. The CDR3 DNA is TGTGCCTTAGAGAAGCGGGAGGGCCTCGACGAGCAGTACTTC. J is TRBJ2-7 and V is TRBV7-9, with 10 bases lining up with TRBD2. Germline trimming cut 11 bases from V and 5 bases from J; bases unmatched to any gene: 12. CDR1 SEHNR and CDR2 FQNEAQ come from the germline V gene (reference sequence). This CDR3 contains 14 residues.

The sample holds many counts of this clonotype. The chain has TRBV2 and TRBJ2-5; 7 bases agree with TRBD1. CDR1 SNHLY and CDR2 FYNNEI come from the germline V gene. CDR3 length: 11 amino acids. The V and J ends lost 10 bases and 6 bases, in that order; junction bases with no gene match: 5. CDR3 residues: CATNRGQTQYF. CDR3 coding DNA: TGTGCCACCAACAGGGGACAGACCCAGTACTTC.

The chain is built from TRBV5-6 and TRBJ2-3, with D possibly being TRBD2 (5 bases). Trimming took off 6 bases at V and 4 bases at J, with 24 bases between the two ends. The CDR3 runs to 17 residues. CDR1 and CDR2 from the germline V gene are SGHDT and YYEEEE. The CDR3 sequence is CASTQEAFRSAADTQYF. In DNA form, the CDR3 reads TGTGCCAGCACCCAGGAGGCTTTCAGGAGTGCGGCAGATACGCAGTATTTT.

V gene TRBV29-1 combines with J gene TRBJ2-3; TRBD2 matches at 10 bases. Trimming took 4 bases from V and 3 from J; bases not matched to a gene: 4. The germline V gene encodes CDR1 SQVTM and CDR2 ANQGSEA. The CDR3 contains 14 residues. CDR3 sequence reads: CSVVSSGRTDTQYF. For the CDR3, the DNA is TGCAGCGTTGTGAGTAGCGGGAGGACAGATACGCAGTATTTT.

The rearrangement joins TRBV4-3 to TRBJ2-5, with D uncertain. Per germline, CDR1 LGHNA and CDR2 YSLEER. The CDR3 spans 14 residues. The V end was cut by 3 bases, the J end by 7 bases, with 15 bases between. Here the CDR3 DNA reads TGCGCCAGCAGCCAGCACCGGATCCTTGGGACCCAGTACTTC. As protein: CASSQHRILGTQYF.

The CDR3 DNA follows: TGTGCCAGCAGCCCCGAGGGTTACGATCAACAAGGTGAGCAGTTCTTC. Its protein is CASSPEGYDQQGEQFF. The J gene is TRBJ2-1, the V gene TRBV3-1, with D possibly TRBD2 on 5 matching bases. V lost 4 bases to trimming and J lost 9 bases, with 22 bases between them. The CDR3 loop spans 16 amino acids. Germline CDR1 and CDR2: LGHDT and YNNKEL (reference sequence).

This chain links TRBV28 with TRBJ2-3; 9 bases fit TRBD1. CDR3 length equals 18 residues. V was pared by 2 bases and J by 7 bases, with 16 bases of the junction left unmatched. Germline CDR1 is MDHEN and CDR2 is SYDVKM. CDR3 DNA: TGTGCCAGCAGTTTACCCCCCCCAGGACAGGGGTTTTCGAATACGCAGTATTTT. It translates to CASSLPPPGQGFSNTQYF.

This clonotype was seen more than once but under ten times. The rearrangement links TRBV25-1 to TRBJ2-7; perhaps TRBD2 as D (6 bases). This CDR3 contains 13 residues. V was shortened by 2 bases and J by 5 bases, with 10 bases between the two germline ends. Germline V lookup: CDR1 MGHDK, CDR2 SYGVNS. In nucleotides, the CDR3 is TGTGCCAGCAGTGAAGGAGGGCCCGACGAGCAGTACTTC. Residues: CASSEGGPDEQYF.

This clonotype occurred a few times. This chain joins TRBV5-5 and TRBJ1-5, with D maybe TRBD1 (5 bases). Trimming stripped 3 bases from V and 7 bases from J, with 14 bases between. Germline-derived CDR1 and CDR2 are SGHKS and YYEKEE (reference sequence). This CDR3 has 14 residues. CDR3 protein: CASSWDWGGQPQHF. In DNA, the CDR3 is TGTGCCAGCAGCTGGGATTGGGGGGGACAGCCCCAGCATTTT.

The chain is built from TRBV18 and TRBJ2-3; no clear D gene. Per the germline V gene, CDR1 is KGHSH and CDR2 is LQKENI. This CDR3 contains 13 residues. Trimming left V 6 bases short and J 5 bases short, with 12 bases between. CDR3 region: CASSEEGGDTQYF. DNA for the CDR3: TGTGCCAGCTCGGAAGAAGGCGGAGATACGCAGTATTTT. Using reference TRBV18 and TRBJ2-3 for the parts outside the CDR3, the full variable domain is NAGVMQNPRHLVRRRGQEARLRCSPMKGHSHVYWYRQLPEEGLKFMVYLQKENIIDESGMPKERFSAEFPKEGPSILRIQQVVRGDSAAYFCASSEEGGDTQYFGPGTRLTVL.

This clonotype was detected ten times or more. The CDR3: CASSDPMTLAGVYNEQFF. Written as DNA, the CDR3 is TGTGCCAGCAGCGATCCTATGACTTTAGCGGGAGTCTACAATGAGCAGTTCTTC. This sequence joins TRBV11-1 and TRBJ2-1, with 9 bases fitting TRBD2. The CDR3 has 18 residues. The junction had 14 bases not matched to a gene; V was cut back by 5 bases and J by 3 bases. The V gene's germline CDR1 is SGHAT and CDR2 FQDESV (reference sequence).

This CDR3 is CSARVTPGRELAEQYF. The CDR3 DNA sequence: TGCAGTGCTAGAGTGACCCCTGGGCGGGAGCTCGCCGAGCAGTACTTC. The gene calls are TRBV20-1 and TRBJ2-7, with 7 bases identical to TRBD2. The CDR3 has 16 residues. The J segment lost 6 bases and the V segment lost 1 base, leaving 15 bases of the junction unmatched. Per the germline V gene, CDR1 is DFQATT and CDR2 is SNEGSKA (reference sequence).

The CDR3 DNA is TGTGCCAGCAGTTTAGCGTTGCGAGAGACCCAGTACTTC. Translated: CASSLALRETQYF. This rearrangement joins TRBV12-3 or TRBV12-4 to TRBJ2-5, with unresolved D. Trimming cost V 0 bases and J 4 bases, with 6 bases left between them. CDR3 length equals 13 residues.

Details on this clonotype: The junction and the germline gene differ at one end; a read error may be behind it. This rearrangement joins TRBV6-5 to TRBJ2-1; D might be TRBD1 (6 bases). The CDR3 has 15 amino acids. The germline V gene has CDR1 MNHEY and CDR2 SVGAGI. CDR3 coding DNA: TGTACCAGCAGTTCCGGGACACTTTCCTACAATGAGCAGTTCTTC. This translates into CTSSSGTLSYNEQFF.

This chain's CDR3 is CASSLGVADRYEQYF. CDR3 bases: TGCGCCAGCAGCTTGGGAGTAGCGGACCGCTACGAGCAGTACTTC. The chain links TRBV5-1 to TRBJ2-7; D is perhaps TRBD2 (6 bases). This CDR3 comprises 15 residues. Germline values: CDR1 SGHRS, CDR2 YFSETQ. V dropped 0 bases and J dropped 3 bases, with 13 bases sitting between them.

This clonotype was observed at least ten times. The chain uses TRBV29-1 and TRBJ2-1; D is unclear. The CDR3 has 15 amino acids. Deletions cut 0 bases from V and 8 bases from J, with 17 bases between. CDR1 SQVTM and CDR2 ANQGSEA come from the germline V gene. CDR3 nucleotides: TGCAGCGTTGAAGAAAGGGATCGGAGTCTCGATGAGCAGTTCTTC. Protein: CSVEERDRSLDEQFF.

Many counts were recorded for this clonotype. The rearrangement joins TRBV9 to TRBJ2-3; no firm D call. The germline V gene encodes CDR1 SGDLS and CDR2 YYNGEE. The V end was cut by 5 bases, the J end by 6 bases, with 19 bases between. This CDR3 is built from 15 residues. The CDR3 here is CASSSYSHPSDTQYF. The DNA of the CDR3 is TGTGCCAGCAGTTCTTACTCCCACCCAAGCGATACGCAGTATTTT.

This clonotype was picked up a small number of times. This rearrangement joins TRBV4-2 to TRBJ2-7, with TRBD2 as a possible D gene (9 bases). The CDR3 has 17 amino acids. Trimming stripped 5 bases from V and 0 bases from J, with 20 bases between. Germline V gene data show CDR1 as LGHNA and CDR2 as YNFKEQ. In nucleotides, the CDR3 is TGTGCCAGCAGCTCAGGGGGCTTTAGCGGGAGCTCCTACGAGCAGTACTTC. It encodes CASSSGGFSGSSYEQYF.

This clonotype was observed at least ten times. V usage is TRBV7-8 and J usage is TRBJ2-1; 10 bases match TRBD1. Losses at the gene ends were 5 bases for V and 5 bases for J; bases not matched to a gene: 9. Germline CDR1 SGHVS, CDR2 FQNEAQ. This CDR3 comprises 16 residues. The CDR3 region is CASSQPGQGRDNEQFF. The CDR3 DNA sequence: TGTGCCAGCAGCCAACCGGGACAGGGGCGCGACAATGAGCAGTTCTTC.

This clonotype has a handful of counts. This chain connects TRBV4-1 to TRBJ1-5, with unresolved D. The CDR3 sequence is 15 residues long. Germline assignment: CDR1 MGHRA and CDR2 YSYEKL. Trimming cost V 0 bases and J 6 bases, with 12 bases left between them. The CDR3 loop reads CASSQEEVVSQPQHF. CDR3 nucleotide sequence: TGCGCCAGCAGCCAAGAGGAGGTCGTTTCTCAGCCCCAGCATTTT.

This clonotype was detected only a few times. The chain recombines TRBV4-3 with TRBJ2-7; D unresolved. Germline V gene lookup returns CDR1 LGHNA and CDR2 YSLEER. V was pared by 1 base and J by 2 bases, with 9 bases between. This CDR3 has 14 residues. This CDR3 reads CASSQGRKTYEQYF. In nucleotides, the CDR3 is TGCGCCAGCAGCCAAGGCAGGAAAACCTACGAGCAGTACTTC.

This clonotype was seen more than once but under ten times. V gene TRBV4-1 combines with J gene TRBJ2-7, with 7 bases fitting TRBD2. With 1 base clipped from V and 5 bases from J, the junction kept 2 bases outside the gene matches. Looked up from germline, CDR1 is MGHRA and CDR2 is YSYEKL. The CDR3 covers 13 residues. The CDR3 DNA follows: TGCGCCAGCAGCCAAGCCAGCGGGAACGAGCAGTACTTC. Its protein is CASSQASGNEQYF.

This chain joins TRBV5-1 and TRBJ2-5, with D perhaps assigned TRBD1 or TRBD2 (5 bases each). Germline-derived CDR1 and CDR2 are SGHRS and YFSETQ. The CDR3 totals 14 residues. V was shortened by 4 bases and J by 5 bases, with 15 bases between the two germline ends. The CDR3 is CASSRDRERETQYF. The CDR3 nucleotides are TGCGCCAGCAGCCGGGACCGCGAGAGGGAGACCCAGTACTTC. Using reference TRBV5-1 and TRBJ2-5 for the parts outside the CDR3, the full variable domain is KAGVTQTPRYLIKTRGQQVTLSCSPISGHRSVSWYQQTPGQGLQFLFEYFSETQRNKGNFPGRFSGRQFSNSRSEMNVSTLELGDSALYLCASSRDRERETQYFGPGTRLLVL.

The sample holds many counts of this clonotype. The CDR3 DNA follows: TGCGCCAGCAGGGAGGATTATAGCTCCTACAATGAGCAGTTCTTC. Protein product: CASREDYSSYNEQFF. The V and J genes are TRBV5-1 and TRBJ2-1, with a possible D match to TRBD2 (5 bases). Germline loops: CDR1 SGHRS, CDR2 YFSETQ. CDR3 size: 15 residues. V lost 5 bases, J lost 0 bases, and 12 bases lay in between. Full variable domain (remainder filled in from reference TRBV5-1 and TRBJ2-1): KAGVTQTPRYLIKTRGQQVTLSCSPISGHRSVSWYQQTPGQGLQFLFEYFSETQRNKGNFPGRFSGRQFSNSRSEMNVSTLELGDSALYLCASREDYSSYNEQFFGPGTRLTVL.